The 12 T cell receptor beta chains listed next were all sequenced from one sample in a study of T cells in localized non-small cell lung cancer. Profiled with immunoSEQ multiplex PCR; TCRdb holds only in-frame clones, not every one. The repertoire holds about 48,000 clones, with roughly 80% as singletons. The sequencing used peripheral blood, collected before any cancer treatment. The receptors derive from a man aged 40 to 69 with stage I squamous cell lung carcinoma.

The chain's CDR3 is CASSFLGAVENIQYF. Here the CDR3 DNA reads TGTGCCAGCAGTTTTCTGGGGGCAGTTGAAAACATTCAGTACTTC. The V call is TRBV28, the J call TRBJ2-4; possible D gene TRBD1, 6 bases. This CDR3 has 15 amino acids. The germline gives CDR1 MDHEN, CDR2 SYDVKM. Trimming took 3 bases from V and 5 from J, leaving 14 bases between them.

The rearrangement joins TRBV9 to TRBJ2-3; no clear D gene. Trimming cost V 0 bases and J 0 bases, with 11 bases left between them. The CDR3 length is 16 residues. Per the germline V gene, CDR1 is SGDLS and CDR2 is YYNGEE. CDR3 sequence: CASSVVGTKSTDTQYF. The DNA for the CDR3 is TGTGCCAGCAGCGTAGTGGGCACTAAAAGCACAGATACGCAGTATTTT.

CDR3 sequence reads: CASIESGTPNTGELFF. The CDR3 region has the DNA TGCGCCAGCATCGAGTCCGGGACACCGAACACCGGGGAGCTGTTTTTT. The gene calls are TRBV5-1 and TRBJ2-2, with D possibly matching TRBD1 (6 bases). The CDR3 is made up of 16 amino acids. The germline CDR1 and CDR2 sequences are SGHRS and YFSETQ. The V gene lost 6 bases and the J gene lost 0 bases, with 15 bases spanning the gap.

The chain joins TRBV9 to TRBJ1-5; D may be TRBD1 (6 bases). This CDR3 spans 14 amino acids. Germline CDR1 reads SGDLS; CDR2 reads YYNGEE. V lost 4 bases, J lost 7 bases, and 15 bases lay in between. CDR3 residues: CASSPRGAGQPQHF. The CDR3 nucleotides are TGTGCCAGCAGCCCCCGGGGGGCAGGCCAGCCCCAGCATTTT.

This sequence joins TRBV5-1 and TRBJ2-2; 9 bases line up with TRBD2. This CDR3 spans 14 amino acids. CDR1 is SGHRS, CDR2 YFSETQ, per germline. V gave up 3 bases and J gave up 6 bases; unmatched junction bases: 3. CDR3 amino acids: CASSSGTSPGELFF. The CDR3 DNA sequence: TGCGCCAGCAGCTCCGGGACTAGCCCCGGGGAGCTGTTTTTT.

This clone was counted once. The chain joins TRBV2 to TRBJ1-5; TRBD1 agrees at 8 bases. J lost 3 bases, V lost 3 bases, and 4 bases had no gene match. CDR3 size: 15 residues. Germline values: CDR1 SNHLY, CDR2 FYNNEI. The DNA for the CDR3 is TGTGCCAGCAGTGACACAGGGGGTTTCAATCAGCCCCAGCATTTT. Its protein is CASSDTGGFNQPQHF.

The chain joins TRBV6-6 to TRBJ2-3; 12 nucleotides match TRBD2. Germline assignment: CDR1 MNHNY and CDR2 SVGAGI (reference sequence). The CDR3 length is 14 residues. V was clipped by 8 bases and J by 1 base; unmatched bases: 1. DNA for the CDR3: TGTGCCAGCGGACTAGCGGGACGCACAGATACGCAGTATTTT. This sequence encodes CASGLAGRTDTQYF.

This clone was recorded only once. This chain connects TRBV13 to TRBJ2-5, with D possibly TRBD1 on 6 matching bases. The germline V and J ends were trimmed by 4 bases and 5 bases, with 14 bases remaining between them. The CDR3 is 14 residues long. CDR1 and CDR2 (germline): PRHDT, FYEKMQ (reference sequence). The CDR3 sequence is CASSSTGWVETQYF. DNA of the CDR3: TGTGCCAGCAGCTCCACAGGGTGGGTTGAGACCCAGTACTTC. The whole variable domain, filled in from reference TRBV13 and TRBJ2-5, reads AAGVIQSPRHLIKEKRETATLKCYPIPRHDTVYWYQQGPGQDPQFLISFYEKMQSDKGSIPDRFSAQQFSDYHSELNMSSLELGDSALYFCASSSTGWVETQYFGPGTRLLVL.

In DNA, the CDR3 is TGCGCCAGCAGTGAGGCTAGGACAGGGGGTTTCTATGGCTACACCTTC. This codes for CASSEARTGGFYGYTF. The chain links TRBV10-2 to TRBJ1-2; TRBD1 aligns across 10 bases. Trimming took 2 bases from V and 4 from J; bases not matched to a gene: 7. Germline V lookup: CDR1 WSHSY, CDR2 SAAADI. This CDR3 spans 16 amino acids.

The rearrangement uses TRBV28 and TRBJ1-1; 11 bases are a match to TRBD1. This CDR3 has 15 amino acids. The germline gives CDR1 MDHEN, CDR2 SYDVKM. Trimming at V came to 3 bases and at J to 5 bases, leaving 5 bases not matched to a gene. The CDR3 is CASSFPDRGLTEAFF. DNA of the CDR3: TGTGCCAGCAGTTTCCCGGACAGGGGGCTGACTGAAGCTTTCTTT.

This clone was recorded a few times. This chain joins TRBV7-9 and TRBJ1-2; no clear D. The CDR3 is made up of 16 amino acids. The V end was cut by 0 bases, the J end by 7 bases, with 18 bases between. Germline V gene data show CDR1 as SEHNR and CDR2 as FQNEAQ (reference sequence). CDR3 region: CASSLAGQSLSSGYTF. In DNA, the CDR3 is TGTGCCAGCAGCTTAGCAGGCCAGTCCCTTTCCTCTGGCTACACCTTC.

This clone showed up just a few times. The rearrangement joins TRBV4-1 to TRBJ2-6, with no clear D. CDR3 length equals 15 residues. Germline CDR1 is MGHRA and CDR2 is YSYEKL. Trimming left V 0 bases short and J 1 base short, with 4 bases between. CDR3 in DNA: TGCGCCAGCAGCCAAGAACGATCTGGGGCCAACGTCCTGACTTTC. This sequence encodes CASSQERSGANVLTF.